This paragraph covers one TCR beta chain sequence. Its cognate antigen is unknown. The data belong to a study of blood T cells in healthy people across ages. Points from the study as a whole: Both naive CD4+ cell counts and diversity were greater in long-lived donors than in aged donors.

The CDR3 runs to 14 residues. V was pared by 0 bases and J by 7 bases, with 11 bases between. The germline V gene encodes CDR1 SGDLS and CDR2 YYNGEE. Then a second PCR, running about 7 to 11 cycles, was carried out with a sample-barcoded 5' primer and a J-beta primer mix. Each CDR3 protein gets one entry after TCRdb re-called the 5' RACE reads with MiXCR. This sample carries some 880,000 distinct CDR3 sequences, around 34% of them seen once, and the ten largest clones take roughly 13%. The material sequenced was blood. The chain joins TRBV9 to TRBJ1-5, with D uncertain. The TCR comes from a man in his late teens or twenties in good health. The CDR3 sequence: CASSVGGDKQPQHF. The CDR3 DNA reads as TGTGCCAGCAGCGTAGGGGGTGACAAGCAGCCCCAGCATTTT. Full variable domain (outside the CDR3, taken from reference TRBV9 and TRBJ1-5): DSGVTQTPKHLITATGQRVTLRCSPRSGDLSVYWYQQSLDQGLQFLIQYYNGEERAKGNILERFSAQQFPDLHSELNLSSLELGDSALYFCASSVGGDKQPQHFGDGTRLSIL.